Below, 22 T cell receptor beta chains from the same sample are listed, as sequenced in a study of T cells in localized non-small cell lung cancer. The data were produced by immunoSEQ multiplex PCR, yet TCRdb's version contains in-frame clones alone and is incomplete. Among 20,000 to 25,000 clones listed, 75% to 90% were seen once. The material sequenced was PBMCs, taken before any cancer treatment. The receptors derive from a man aged 40 to 70 with stage II squamous cell lung carcinoma.

The chain carries TRBV18 and TRBJ2-3; D gene uncertain. The CDR3 consists of 13 residues. In germline, CDR1 is KGHSH, CDR2 LQKENI. Trimming cost V 4 bases and J 4 bases, with 9 bases left between them. The DNA for the CDR3 is TGTGCCAGCTCACTTCATCCCCCAGATACGCAGTATTTT. This gives the protein CASSLHPPDTQYF.

About this clone: The DNA is omitted, as the CDR3 cannot be located on it reliably, and the CDR3 follows TCRdb's listing. The J gene is TRBJ1-3, the V gene TRBV6-1; TRBD1 is the table's D call, not checked against the DNA. The CDR3 comprises 15 residues, both ends counted. Looked up from germline, CDR1 is MNHNS and CDR2 is SASEGT. CDR3 in amino acids: CASSTSTGSGNTIYF.

V is TRBV10-3 and J is TRBJ2-2; 7 bases match TRBD2. This CDR3 is built from 16 residues. Germline V gene sequence: CDR1 ENHRY, CDR2 SYGVKD. The V gene end was trimmed by 1 base and the J gene end by 4 bases; junction bases not matched to a gene: 6. The CDR3 DNA reads as TGTGCCATCAGTGAGTACAGCGGGGATCTCACCGGGGAGCTGTTTTTT. Its translation is CAISEYSGDLTGELFF.

The chain uses TRBV28 and TRBJ1-1; D is undetermined. This CDR3 spans 12 amino acids. V lost 6 bases to trimming and J lost 0 bases, with 5 bases between them. Germline V CDR1 and CDR2: MDHEN, SYDVKM. The CDR3, as DNA: TGTGCCAGCAGCGAGTTGAACACTGAAGCTTTCTTT. Translated: CASSELNTEAFF. Full variable domain (rest looked up from reference TRBV28 and TRBJ1-1): DVKVTQSSRYLVKRTGEKVFLECVQDMDHENMFWYRQDPGLGLRLIYFSYDVKMKEKGDIPEGYSVSREKKERFSLILESASTNQTSMYLCASSELNTEAFFGQGTRLTVV.

V and J are TRBV11-2 and TRBJ2-2; 10 positions agree with TRBD1. The CDR3 loop spans 15 amino acids. The germline V gene encodes CDR1 SGHAT and CDR2 FQNNGV. V trimming: 4 bases; J trimming: 2 bases; junction bases outside the gene matches: 1. The CDR3 sequence: CASSWDRGNTGELFF. The CDR3 nucleotides are TGTGCCAGCAGCTGGGACAGGGGTAACACCGGGGAGCTGTTTTTT.

V and J are TRBV19 and TRBJ2-5, with 9 bases lining up with TRBD2. The V gene's germline CDR1 is LNHDA and CDR2 SQIVND (reference sequence). CDR3 length equals 14 residues. V trimming: 5 bases; J trimming: 4 bases; junction bases outside the gene matches: 5. CDR3: CASSLAGVGETQYF. In nucleotides, the CDR3 is TGTGCCAGTAGTTTAGCGGGGGTTGGAGAGACCCAGTACTTC.

This chain connects TRBV10-1 to TRBJ2-5; the D gene is possibly TRBD1 (5 bases). This CDR3 region has 13 residues. CDR1 is WNHNN and CDR2 is SYGVQD in the germline V gene (reference sequence). V lost 3 bases to trimming and J lost 6 bases, with 11 bases between them. The CDR3 sequence is CASSEGVGKTQYF. The CDR3 region has the DNA TGCGCCAGCAGTGAAGGGGTTGGAAAGACCCAGTACTTC.

This clone was recorded once. V usage is TRBV4-3 and J usage is TRBJ2-1; TRBD2 is a possible D gene (6 bases). V was clipped by 2 bases and J by 3 bases, with 14 bases between them. The CDR3 extends over 16 amino acids. Per the germline V gene, CDR1 is LGHNA and CDR2 is YSLEER. CDR3 bases: TGCGCCAGCAGCCAACAATCCGGGAGTATCTACAATGAGCAGTTCTTC. Its protein is CASSQQSGSIYNEQFF.

J is TRBJ1-5 and V is TRBV7-2, with TRBD1 as a possible D gene (5 bases). This CDR3 spans 14 amino acids. Trimming pared 3 bases from V and 7 bases from J, leaving 13 bases between. Per the germline V gene, CDR1 is SGHTA and CDR2 is FQGNSA. In nucleotides, the CDR3 is TGTGCCAGCAGCTTCGGCCAGGGACGGCAGCCCCAGCATTTT. Amino acid sequence: CASSFGQGRQPQHF.

J is TRBJ1-1 and V is TRBV6-5; D might be TRBD1 (5 bases). CDR1 and CDR2 from the germline V gene are MNHEY and SVGAGI. The CDR3 is 14 amino acids. V was pared by 8 bases and J by 9 bases, with 22 bases between. This CDR3 reads CASQWGRSSLKAFF. As DNA, the CDR3 is TGTGCCAGCCAATGGGGGAGGTCCTCTTTAAAAGCTTTCTTT.

CDR3: CASFRTTLVNEQFF. For the CDR3, the DNA is TGTGCCAGTTTTCGGACTACCTTGGTGAATGAGCAGTTCTTC. The chain joins TRBV2 to TRBJ2-1, with D maybe TRBD2 (6 bases). Per the germline V gene, CDR1 is SNHLY and CDR2 is FYNNEI. The V end lost 9 bases, the J end lost 7 bases, and 19 bases lay between the germline ends. The CDR3 has 14 amino acids. The entire variable domain, with the rest obtained from reference TRBV2 and TRBJ2-1, is as follows: EPEVTQTPSHQVTQMGQEVILRCVPISNHLYFYWYRQILGQKVEFLVSFYNNEISEKSEIFDDQFSVERPDGSNFTLKIRSTKLEDSAMYFCASFRTTLVNEQFFGPGTRLTVL.

This sequence joins TRBV5-1 and TRBJ2-7; D is uncertain. V was shortened by 5 bases and J by 5 bases, with 14 bases between the two germline ends. The CDR3 contains 13 residues. The germline V gene encodes CDR1 SGHRS and CDR2 YFSETQ. CDR3 in amino acids: CASSSAVSHEQYF. The DNA for the CDR3 is TGCGCCAGCAGTTCCGCGGTTTCCCACGAGCAGTACTTC.

The chain carries TRBV19 and TRBJ2-7, with no clear D. This CDR3 contains 14 residues. Trimming removed 9 bases from V and 0 bases from J, with 15 bases in between. Germline V gene sequence: CDR1 LNHDA, CDR2 SQIVND (reference sequence). This chain's CDR3 is CASAQPAVSYEQYF. CDR3 nucleotide sequence: TGTGCCAGCGCTCAACCAGCAGTCTCCTACGAGCAGTACTTC. Supplemented by reference TRBV19 and TRBJ2-7, the full variable domain reads DGGITQSPKYLFRKEGQNVTLSCEQNLNHDAMYWYRQDPGQGLRLIYYSQIVNDFQKGDIAEGYSVSREKKESFPLTVTSAQKNPTAFYLCASAQPAVSYEQYFGPGTRLTVT.

The table lists this clone with a count of one. The rearrangement uses TRBV5-1 and TRBJ2-5; D is possibly TRBD1 or TRBD2 (5 bases each). The CDR3 spans 15 residues. Germline V gives CDR1 SGHRS, CDR2 YFSETQ. V lost 5 bases and J 5 bases, leaving 19 bases between the germline ends. The CDR3 nucleotides read TGCGCCAGCAGGAGAGGGGACCGCCTTGGGGAGACCCAGTACTTC. It yields the protein CASRRGDRLGETQYF.

The chain links TRBV14 to TRBJ2-5; D unresolved. From germline, CDR1 is SGHDN and CDR2 FVKESK. The CDR3 has 14 residues. Trimming left V 1 base short and J 6 bases short, with 12 bases between. The CDR3 DNA reads TGTGCCAGCAGCCAAGTAACCTACTCGAAGACCCAGTACTTC. It codes for CASSQVTYSKTQYF.

This clone came up a few times. The chain uses TRBV28 and TRBJ1-4, with D perhaps matching TRBD1 (6 bases). The CDR3 sequence is 16 residues long. Germline CDR1 is MDHEN and CDR2 is SYDVKM. V lost 1 base and J 6 bases, leaving 15 bases between the germline ends. In DNA form, the CDR3 reads TGTGCCAGCAGTTTATCCCGGGGGCGCTTGTATGAAAAACTGTTTTTT. This sequence encodes CASSLSRGRLYEKLFF. Filled out from reference TRBV28 and TRBJ1-4, the complete variable domain reads DVKVTQSSRYLVKRTGEKVFLECVQDMDHENMFWYRQDPGLGLRLIYFSYDVKMKEKGDIPEGYSVSREKKERFSLILESASTNQTSMYLCASSLSRGRLYEKLFFGSGTQLSVL.

This clone was seen just once. The rearrangement links TRBV30 to TRBJ1-6; D gene ambiguous. The CDR3 loop spans 14 amino acids. The V gene's germline CDR1 is GTSNPN and CDR2 SVGIG (reference sequence). The V and J ends lost 0 bases and 8 bases respectively, with 11 bases between them. The CDR3 bases are TGTGCCTGGAGTGTTGTGATACGATATTCACCCCTCCACTTT. Amino acid sequence: CAWSVVIRYSPLHF.

In this sample, this clone turned up a few times. The junction differs from germline at one of its ends, possibly a read error. V usage is TRBV5-5 and J usage is TRBJ1-5, with D uncertain. CDR3 length equals 12 residues. In germline, CDR1 is SGHKS, CDR2 YYEKEE (reference sequence). The CDR3 DNA reads as TGTGCCAGCAACTTGAGGAATCAGCCCCAGCATTTT. Translation gives CASNLRNQPQHF. Variable domain in full (rest from reference TRBV5-5 and TRBJ1-5): DAGVTQSPTHLIKTRGQQVTLRCSPISGHKSVSWYQQVLGQGPQFIFQYYEKEERGRGNFPDRFSARQFPNYSSELNVNALLLGDSALYLCASNLRNQPQHFGDGTRLSIL.

This clone was counted a few times. The chain is built from TRBV10-3 and TRBJ1-2, with 7 nucleotides matching TRBD1. Trimming removed 6 bases from V and 7 bases from J; junction bases left unmatched: 5. The CDR3 extends over 12 amino acids. The germline V gene encodes CDR1 ENHRY and CDR2 SYGVKD. This CDR3 reads CAISLTGTGYTF. DNA for the CDR3: TGTGCCATCAGCCTGACAGGGACTGGCTACACCTTC.

The V call is TRBV5-4, the J call TRBJ1-1; D is unclear. V dropped 3 bases and J dropped 0 bases, with 9 bases sitting between them. The CDR3 totals 14 residues. CDR1 is SGHNT and CDR2 is YYREEE in the germline V gene (reference sequence). The CDR3 DNA reads TGTGCCAGCAGCTGGAACGTCATGAACACTGAAGCTTTCTTT. Its protein is CASSWNVMNTEAFF.

This chain joins TRBV27 and TRBJ2-7; 14 bases map to TRBD2. The V and J ends lost 2 bases and 3 bases, in that order; junction bases with no gene match: 0. Per germline, CDR1 MNHEY and CDR2 SMNVEV (reference sequence). The length of the CDR3 is 15 residues. In DNA, the CDR3 is TGTGCCAGCAGTTTAGGGACTAGCGGGAGCTACGAGCAGTACTTC. Amino acid sequence: CASSLGTSGSYEQYF.

CDR3 sequence: CASSLGPGQGKTFF. CDR3 sequence (DNA): TGTGCCAGCAGCTTAGGCCCGGGACAGGGGAAAACTTTCTTT. The chain links TRBV7-2 to TRBJ1-1, with 10 nucleotides matching TRBD1. The germline V gene has CDR1 SGHTA and CDR2 FQGNSA. This CDR3 is 14 amino acids long. The ends lost 1 base at V and 12 bases at J; junction bases unmatched: 8. The variable domain in full, completed from reference TRBV7-2 and TRBJ1-1, reads GAGVSQSPSNKVTEKGKDVELRCDPISGHTALYWYRQSLGQGLEFLIYFQGNSAPDKSGLPSDRFSAERTGGSVSTLTIQRTQQEDSAVYLCASSLGPGQGKTFFGQGTRLTVV.